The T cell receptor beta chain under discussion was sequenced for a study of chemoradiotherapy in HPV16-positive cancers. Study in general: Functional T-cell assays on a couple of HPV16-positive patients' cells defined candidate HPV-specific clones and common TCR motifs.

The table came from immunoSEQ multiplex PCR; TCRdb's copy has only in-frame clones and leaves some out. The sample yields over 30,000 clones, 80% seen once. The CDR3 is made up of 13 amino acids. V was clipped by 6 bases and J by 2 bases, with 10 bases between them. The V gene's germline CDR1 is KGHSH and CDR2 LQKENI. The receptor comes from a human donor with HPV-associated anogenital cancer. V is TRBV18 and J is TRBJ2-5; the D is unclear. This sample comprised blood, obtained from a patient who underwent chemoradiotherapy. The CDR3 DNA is TGTGCCAGCTCCCCTGATATACAAGAGACCCAGTACTTC. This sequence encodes CASSPDIQETQYF.